Included here is one T cell receptor beta chain sequence, with context. Its antigen is as yet unknown. The data belong to a study of human T cells and chemical hapten exposure. Study summary: Patches with 0.01% DPC went on the upper back, and the tests were read at 6 days. Study-level results: Expanded TCRs made up significantly more big CDR3 similarity clusters than controls did.

Germline values: CDR1 SGHVS, CDR2 FNYEAQ. Unmatched junction bases numbered 7, after V lost 5 bases and J lost 0 bases. The CDR3 has 17 amino acids. TCRdb redid the calling of the RACE reads with MiXCR, one entry per CDR3 protein. Among 70,000 to 80,000 distinct CDR3 sequences, about 32% were seen once, and the ten largest hold 7.5% to 10%. Documented time point: patch test 1, 2 weeks after DPC sensitization. Stated treatment: therapeutic diphenylcyclopropenone sensitization with weekly scalp DPC. The clonotype comes from a man aged 40-55 years with alopecia areata. Some clones in this sample may be carry-over from other donors' samples. The chain recombines TRBV7-6 with TRBJ2-3, with TRBD2 matching over 11 bases. This material consisted of whole blood, taken in connection with sensitization to the hapten diphenylcyclopropenone (DPC). The chain's CDR3 is CASSRTGLAGSTDTQYF. In nucleotides, the CDR3 is TGTGCCAGCAGCCGGACCGGACTAGCGGGTAGCACAGATACGCAGTATTTT. Together with reference TRBV7-6 and TRBJ2-3, the CDR3 gives the full variable domain: GAGVSQSPRYKVTKRGQDVALRCDPISGHVSLYWYRQALGQGPEFLTYFNYEAQQDKSGLPNDRFSAERPEGSISTLTIQRTEQRDSAMYRCASSRTGLAGSTDTQYFGPGTRLTVL.